The present T cell receptor beta chain was sequenced within a study of shared clonotypes between healthy human individuals. The study's findings and limits: Naive subsets tended to show greater estimated richness than memory subsets. Researchers sampled blood only, noting tissue repertoires likely differ. Shared clonotypes: about 5% naive CD4, 3.5% to 4% naive CD8, around 2.4% memory CD4, about 0.4% memory CD8. The four-donor shared clonotypes exceeded non-shared clonotypes in generation probability, with non-shared ones scoring lower.

Profiled with immunoSEQ multiplex PCR; TCRdb holds only in-frame clones, not every one. Here the sample spans hundreds of thousands of clones, roughly 98% being singletons. Naive CD8 cells lacked CD45RO, underwent positive selection for CCR7 and left out terminally differentiated effector memory CD45RA+ cells. Looked up from germline, CDR1 is SEHNR and CDR2 is FQNEAQ (reference sequence). V lost 4 bases, J lost 6 bases, and 9 bases stayed unmatched. The CDR3 is 16 residues long. A word on this clone: Its antigen is unidentified.

The sequencing sample was made of naive CD8+ T cells sorted from blood. The sequence came from a man aged 25-45 years in good health. The genes are TRBV7-9 and TRBJ2-4; TRBD1 agrees at 10 bases. DNA for the CDR3: TGTGCCAGCAGCTCCAGCCCGGGACAGGGGTTAAACATTCAGTACTTC. Translating gives CASSSSPGQGLNIQYF.